This TCR beta chain stems from a study of blood T cells in healthy people across ages. The overall study: Template switching picked up about one barcoded beta molecule for each two T cells. The study, taken as a whole, reports: Significant beta diversity loss was already apparent by age about 42, declining roughly linearly. A strong correlation was found between TCR beta diversity and the percentage of naive T cells.

This clonotype was picked up many times. Antigen specificity is unknown. Staff drew approximately 9.1 milliliters of peripheral blood from each donor. A second PCR, run for about 7 to 12 cycles, used a sample-barcoded 5' primer plus a J-beta primer mix. TCRdb reprocessed the 5' RACE reads with MiXCR, giving one entry per CDR3 protein. The data contain roughly 800,000 distinct CDR3 sequences, about 34% of them singletons. The CDR3 length is 15 residues. Trimming cost V 3 bases and J 9 bases; bases outside gene matches: 12. Germline V lookup: CDR1 DFQATT, CDR2 SNEGSKA (reference sequence). The sample consisted of blood. The J gene is TRBJ2-1, the V gene TRBV20-1, with 9 bases that match TRBD2. This receptor was identified in a man between 18 and 35 years old in good health. The chain's CDR3 is CSARSSSGVAGEQFF. In DNA, the CDR3 is TGCAGTGCTAGGTCATCTAGCGGGGTAGCTGGTGAGCAGTTCTTC.